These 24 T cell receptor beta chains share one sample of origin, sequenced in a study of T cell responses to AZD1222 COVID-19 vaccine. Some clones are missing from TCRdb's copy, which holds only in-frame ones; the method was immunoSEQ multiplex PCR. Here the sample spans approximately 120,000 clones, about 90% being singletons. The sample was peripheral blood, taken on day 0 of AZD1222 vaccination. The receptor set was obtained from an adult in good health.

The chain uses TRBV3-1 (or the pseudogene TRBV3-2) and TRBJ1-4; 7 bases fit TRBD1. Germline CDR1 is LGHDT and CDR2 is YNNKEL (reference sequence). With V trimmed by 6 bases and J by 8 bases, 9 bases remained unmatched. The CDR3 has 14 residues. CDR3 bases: TGTGCCAGCAGATCAGGGGGGTATGGGGAAAAACTGTTTTTT. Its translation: CASRSGGYGEKLFF.

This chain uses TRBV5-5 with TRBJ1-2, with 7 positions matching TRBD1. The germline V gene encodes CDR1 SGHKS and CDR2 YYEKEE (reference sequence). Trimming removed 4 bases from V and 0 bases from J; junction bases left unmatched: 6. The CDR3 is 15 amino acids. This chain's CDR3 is CASSLGQVSNYGYTF. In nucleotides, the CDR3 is TGTGCCAGCAGCCTAGGACAGGTGTCTAACTATGGCTACACCTTC.

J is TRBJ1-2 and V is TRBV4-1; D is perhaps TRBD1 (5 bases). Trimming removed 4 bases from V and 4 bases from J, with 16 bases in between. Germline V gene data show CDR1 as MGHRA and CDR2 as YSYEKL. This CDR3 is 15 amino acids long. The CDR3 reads CASSPPGAGSYGYTF. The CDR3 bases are TGCGCCAGCAGCCCACCCGGGGCAGGGAGCTATGGCTACACCTTC.

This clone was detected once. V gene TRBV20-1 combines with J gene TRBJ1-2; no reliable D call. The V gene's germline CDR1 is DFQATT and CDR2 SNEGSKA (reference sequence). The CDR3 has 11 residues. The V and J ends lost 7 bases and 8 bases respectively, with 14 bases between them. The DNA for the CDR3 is TGCAGTGTTCAGACCCCGGGGGGCTACACCTTC. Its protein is CSVQTPGGYTF.

This chain's CDR3 is CASSQVGGVQETQYF. The CDR3 region has the DNA TGTGCCAGCAGCCAAGTTGGGGGGGTCCAAGAGACCCAGTACTTC. The genes are TRBV4-2 and TRBJ2-5; 7 bases are shared with TRBD2. Germline V CDR1 and CDR2: LGHNA, YNFKEQ. V lost 1 base, J lost 1 base, and 3 bases stayed unmatched. CDR3 length: 15 amino acids.

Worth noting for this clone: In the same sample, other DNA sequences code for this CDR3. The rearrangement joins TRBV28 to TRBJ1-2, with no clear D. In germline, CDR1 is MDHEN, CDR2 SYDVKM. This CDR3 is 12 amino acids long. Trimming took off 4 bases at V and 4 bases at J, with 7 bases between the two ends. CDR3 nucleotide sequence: TGTGCCAGCAGTTACTCAATCTATGGCTACACCTTC. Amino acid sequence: CASSYSIYGYTF.

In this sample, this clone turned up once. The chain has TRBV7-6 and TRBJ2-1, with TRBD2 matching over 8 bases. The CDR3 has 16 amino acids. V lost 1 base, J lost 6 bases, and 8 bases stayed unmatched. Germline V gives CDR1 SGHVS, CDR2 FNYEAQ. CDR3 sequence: CASSLEPAGVLNEQFF. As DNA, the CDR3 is TGTGCCAGCAGCTTAGAACCAGCGGGAGTTCTCAATGAGCAGTTCTTC. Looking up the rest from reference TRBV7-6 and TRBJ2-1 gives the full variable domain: GAGVSQSPRYKVTKRGQDVALRCDPISGHVSLYWYRQALGQGPEFLTYFNYEAQQDKSGLPNDRFSAERPEGSISTLTIQRTEQRDSAMYRCASSLEPAGVLNEQFFGPGTRLTVL.

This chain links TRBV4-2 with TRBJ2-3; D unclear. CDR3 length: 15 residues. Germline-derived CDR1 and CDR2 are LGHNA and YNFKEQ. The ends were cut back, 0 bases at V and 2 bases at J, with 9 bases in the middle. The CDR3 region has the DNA TGTGCCAGCAGCCAAGATCGGTTCCTCACAGATACGCAGTATTTT. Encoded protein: CASSQDRFLTDTQYF.

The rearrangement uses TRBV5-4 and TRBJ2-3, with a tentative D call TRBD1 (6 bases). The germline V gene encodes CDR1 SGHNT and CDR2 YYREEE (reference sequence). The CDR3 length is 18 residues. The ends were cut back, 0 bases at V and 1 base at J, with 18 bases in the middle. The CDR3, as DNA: TGTGCCAGCAGCTTGGGACCTAAGGTGACAGGCGGCACAGATACGCAGTATTTT. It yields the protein CASSLGPKVTGGTDTQYF.

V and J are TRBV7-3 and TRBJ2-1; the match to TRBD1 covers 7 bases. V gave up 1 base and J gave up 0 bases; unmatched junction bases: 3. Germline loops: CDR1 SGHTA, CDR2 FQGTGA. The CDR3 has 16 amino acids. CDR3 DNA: TGTGCCAGCAGCTTAATGGGGGACAGCTCCTACAATGAGCAGTTCTTC. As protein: CASSLMGDSSYNEQFF.

This chain's CDR3 is CASSLGRGGGTEAFF. CDR3 nucleotides: TGTGCCAGCAGTTTAGGCAGGGGCGGGGGCACTGAAGCTTTCTTT. The chain has TRBV28 and TRBJ1-1, with TRBD1 as a possible D gene (6 bases). V gave up 2 bases and J gave up 4 bases, with 14 bases separating them. The CDR3 loop spans 15 amino acids. CDR1 and CDR2 (germline): MDHEN, SYDVKM.

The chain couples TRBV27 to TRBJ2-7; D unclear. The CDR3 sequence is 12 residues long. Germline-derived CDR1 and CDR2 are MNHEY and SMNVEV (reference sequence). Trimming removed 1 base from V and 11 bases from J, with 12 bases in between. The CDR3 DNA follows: TGTGCCAGCAGTTTATTGGGCAGACCAAAGTACTTC. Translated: CASSLLGRPKYF.

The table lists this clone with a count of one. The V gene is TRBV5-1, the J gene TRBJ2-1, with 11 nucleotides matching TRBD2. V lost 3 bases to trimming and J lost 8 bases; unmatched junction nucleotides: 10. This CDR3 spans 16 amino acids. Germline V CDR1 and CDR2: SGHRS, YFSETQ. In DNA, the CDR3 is TGCGCCAGCAGCTCTGGTAATGTAGCGGGAGGGTATGAGCAGTTCTTC. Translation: CASSSGNVAGGYEQFF.

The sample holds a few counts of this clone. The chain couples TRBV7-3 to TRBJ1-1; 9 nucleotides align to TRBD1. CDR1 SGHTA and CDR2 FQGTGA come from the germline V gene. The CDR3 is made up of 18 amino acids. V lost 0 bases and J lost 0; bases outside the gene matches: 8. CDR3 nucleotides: TGTGCCAGCAGCTTAACGCTTCTGGGACAGGGAATGAACACTGAAGCTTTCTTT. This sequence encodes CASSLTLLGQGMNTEAFF.

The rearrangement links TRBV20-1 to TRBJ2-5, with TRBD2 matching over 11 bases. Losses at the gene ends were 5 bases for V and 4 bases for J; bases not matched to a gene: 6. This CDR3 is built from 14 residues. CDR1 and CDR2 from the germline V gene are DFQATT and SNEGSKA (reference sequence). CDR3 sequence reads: CSARGLAGPETQYF. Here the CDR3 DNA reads TGCAGTGCTCGTGGACTAGCGGGCCCAGAGACCCAGTACTTC.

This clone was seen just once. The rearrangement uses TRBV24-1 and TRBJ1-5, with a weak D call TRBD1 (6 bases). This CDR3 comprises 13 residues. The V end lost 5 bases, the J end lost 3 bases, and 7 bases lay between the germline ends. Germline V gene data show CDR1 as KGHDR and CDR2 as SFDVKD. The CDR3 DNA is TGTGCCACCAGTGGGACAGTCAATCAGCCCCAGCATTTT. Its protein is CATSGTVNQPQHF.

The DNA of the CDR3 is TGTGCCATCAGACTAGCGGCTGAAGATACGCAGTATTTT. It yields the protein CAIRLAAEDTQYF. The gene calls are TRBV10-3 and TRBJ2-3; the match to TRBD2 covers 8 bases. J lost 5 bases, V lost 6 bases, and 4 bases had no gene match. CDR3 length equals 13 residues. Per the germline V gene, CDR1 is ENHRY and CDR2 is SYGVKD.

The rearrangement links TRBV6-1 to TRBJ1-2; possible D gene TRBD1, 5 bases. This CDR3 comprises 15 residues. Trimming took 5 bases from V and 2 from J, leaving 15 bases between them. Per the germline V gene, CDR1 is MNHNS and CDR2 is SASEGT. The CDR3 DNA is TGTGCCAGCAGTCCCCGTGCGGGGGGAAACTATGGCTACACCTTC. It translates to CASSPRAGGNYGYTF.

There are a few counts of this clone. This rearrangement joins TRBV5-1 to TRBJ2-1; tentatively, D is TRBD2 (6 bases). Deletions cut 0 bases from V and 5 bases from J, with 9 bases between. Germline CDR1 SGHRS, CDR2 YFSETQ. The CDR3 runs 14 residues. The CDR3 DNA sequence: TGCGCCAGCAGCTTGGGGAGGGCGGACAATGAGCAGTTCTTC. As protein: CASSLGRADNEQFF.

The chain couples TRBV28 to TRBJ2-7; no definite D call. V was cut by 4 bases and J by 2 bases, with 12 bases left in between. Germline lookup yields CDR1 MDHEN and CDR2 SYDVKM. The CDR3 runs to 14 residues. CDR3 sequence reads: CASSSTGGTYEQYF. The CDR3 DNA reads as TGTGCCAGCAGTTCCACGGGCGGAACCTACGAGCAGTACTTC.

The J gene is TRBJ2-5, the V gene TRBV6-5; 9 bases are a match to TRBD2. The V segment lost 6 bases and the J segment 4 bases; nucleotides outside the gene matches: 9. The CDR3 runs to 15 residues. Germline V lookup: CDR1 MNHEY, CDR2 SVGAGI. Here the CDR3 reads CASSRSGSRGETQYF. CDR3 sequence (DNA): TGTGCCAGCAGCCGTAGCGGGAGTCGGGGAGAGACCCAGTACTTC.

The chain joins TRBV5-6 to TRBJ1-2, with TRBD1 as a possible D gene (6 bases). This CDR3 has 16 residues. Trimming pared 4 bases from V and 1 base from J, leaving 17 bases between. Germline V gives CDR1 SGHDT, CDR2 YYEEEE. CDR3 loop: CASSTWTAALNYGYTF. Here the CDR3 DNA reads TGTGCCAGCAGCACCTGGACAGCCGCCCTTAACTATGGCTACACCTTC.

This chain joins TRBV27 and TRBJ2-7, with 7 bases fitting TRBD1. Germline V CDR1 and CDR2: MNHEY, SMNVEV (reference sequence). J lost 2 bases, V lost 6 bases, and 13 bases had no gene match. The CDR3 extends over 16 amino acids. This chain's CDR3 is CASRYTDRVDAYEQYF. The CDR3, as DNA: TGTGCCAGCAGATATACCGACAGGGTGGACGCCTACGAGCAGTACTTC.

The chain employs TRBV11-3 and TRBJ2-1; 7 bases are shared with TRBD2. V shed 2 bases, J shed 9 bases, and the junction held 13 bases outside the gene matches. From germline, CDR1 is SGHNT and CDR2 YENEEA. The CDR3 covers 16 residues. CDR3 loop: CASSLSRGAGGSEQFF. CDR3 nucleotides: TGTGCCAGCAGCTTATCCCGGGGAGCCGGCGGGAGTGAGCAGTTCTTC.